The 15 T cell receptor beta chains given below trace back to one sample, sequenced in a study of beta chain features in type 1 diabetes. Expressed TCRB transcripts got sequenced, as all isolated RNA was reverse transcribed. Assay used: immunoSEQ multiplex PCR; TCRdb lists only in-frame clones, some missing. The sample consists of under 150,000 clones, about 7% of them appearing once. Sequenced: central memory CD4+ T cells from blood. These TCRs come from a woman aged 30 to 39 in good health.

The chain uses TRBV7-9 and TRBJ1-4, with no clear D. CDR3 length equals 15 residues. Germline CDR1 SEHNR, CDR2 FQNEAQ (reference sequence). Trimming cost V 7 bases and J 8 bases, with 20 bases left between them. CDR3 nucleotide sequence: TGTGCCAGCACCTACTTCTCGGAGCGGGGAGAAAAACTGTTTTTT. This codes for CASTYFSERGEKLFF.

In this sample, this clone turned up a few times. CDR3 nucleotide sequence: TGTGCCAGCAGCTTAGTTTTAGTCGGGGGTGAGCAGTTCTTC. The encoded protein is CASSLVLVGGEQFF. V is TRBV7-8 and J is TRBJ2-1; D is perhaps TRBD2 (6 bases). This CDR3 is built from 14 residues. V was cut by 1 base and J by 9 bases, with 13 bases left in between. Germline CDR1 is SGHVS and CDR2 is FQNEAQ.

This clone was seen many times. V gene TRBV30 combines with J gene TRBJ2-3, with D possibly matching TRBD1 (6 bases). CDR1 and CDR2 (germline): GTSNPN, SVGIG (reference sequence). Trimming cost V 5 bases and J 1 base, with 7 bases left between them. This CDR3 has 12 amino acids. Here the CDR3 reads CAWAGGTDTQYF. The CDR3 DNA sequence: TGTGCCTGGGCAGGGGGCACAGATACGCAGTATTTT.

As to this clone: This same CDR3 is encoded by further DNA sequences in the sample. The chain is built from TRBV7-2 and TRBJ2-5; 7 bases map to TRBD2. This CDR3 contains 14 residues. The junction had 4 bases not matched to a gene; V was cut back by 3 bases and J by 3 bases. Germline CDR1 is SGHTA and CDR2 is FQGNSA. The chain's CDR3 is CASSLGLAEETQYF. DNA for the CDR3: TGTGCCAGCAGCTTGGGGCTAGCGGAAGAGACCCAGTACTTC.

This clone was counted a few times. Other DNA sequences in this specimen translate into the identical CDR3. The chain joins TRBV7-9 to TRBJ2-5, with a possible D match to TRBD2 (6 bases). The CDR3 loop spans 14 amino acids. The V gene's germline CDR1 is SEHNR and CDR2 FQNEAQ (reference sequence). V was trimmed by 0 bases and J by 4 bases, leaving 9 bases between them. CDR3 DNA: TGTGCCAGCAGCTTAGCGGGGGGTCGAGAGACCCAGTACTTC. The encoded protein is CASSLAGGRETQYF.

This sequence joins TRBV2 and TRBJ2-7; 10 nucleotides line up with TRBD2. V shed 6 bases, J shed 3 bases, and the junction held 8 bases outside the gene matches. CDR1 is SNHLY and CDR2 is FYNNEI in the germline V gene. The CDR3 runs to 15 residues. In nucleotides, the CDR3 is TGTGCCAGCAGGGCCGGGACTAGCGCCAACTACGAGCAGTACTTC. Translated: CASRAGTSANYEQYF.

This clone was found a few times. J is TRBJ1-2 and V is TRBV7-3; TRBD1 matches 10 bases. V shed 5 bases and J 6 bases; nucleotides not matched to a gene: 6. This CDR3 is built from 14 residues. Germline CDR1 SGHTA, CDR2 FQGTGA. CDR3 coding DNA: TGTGCCAGCAGCCCGGGACAGGGGATGCATGGCTACACCTTC. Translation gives CASSPGQGMHGYTF.

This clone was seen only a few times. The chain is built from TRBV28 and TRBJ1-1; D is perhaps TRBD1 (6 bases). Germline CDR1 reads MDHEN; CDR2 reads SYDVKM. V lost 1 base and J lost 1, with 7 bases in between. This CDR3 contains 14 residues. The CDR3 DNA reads TGTGCCAGCAGTTTATCAGGGGAGAACACTGAAGCTTTCTTT. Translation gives CASSLSGENTEAFF.

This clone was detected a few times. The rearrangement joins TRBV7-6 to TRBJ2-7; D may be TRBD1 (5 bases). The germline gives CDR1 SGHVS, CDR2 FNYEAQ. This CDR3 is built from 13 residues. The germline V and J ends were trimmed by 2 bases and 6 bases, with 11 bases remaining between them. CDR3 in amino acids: CASSLNLGLEQYF. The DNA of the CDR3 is TGTGCCAGCAGCTTAAATTTGGGGCTCGAGCAGTACTTC.

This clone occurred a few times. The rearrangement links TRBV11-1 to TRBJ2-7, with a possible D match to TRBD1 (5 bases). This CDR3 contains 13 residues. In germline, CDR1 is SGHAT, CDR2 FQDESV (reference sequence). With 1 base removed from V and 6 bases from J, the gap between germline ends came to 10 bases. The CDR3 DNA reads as TGTGCCAGCAGCTTAGACAGGTTTGGCGAGCAGTACTTC. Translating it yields CASSLDRFGEQYF.

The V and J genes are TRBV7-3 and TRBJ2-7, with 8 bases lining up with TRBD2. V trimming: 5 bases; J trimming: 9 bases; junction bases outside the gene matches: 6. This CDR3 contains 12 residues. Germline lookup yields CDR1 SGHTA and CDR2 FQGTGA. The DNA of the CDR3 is TGTGCCAGCAGCCCTAATAGCGGGGTGCAGTACTTC. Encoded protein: CASSPNSGVQYF.

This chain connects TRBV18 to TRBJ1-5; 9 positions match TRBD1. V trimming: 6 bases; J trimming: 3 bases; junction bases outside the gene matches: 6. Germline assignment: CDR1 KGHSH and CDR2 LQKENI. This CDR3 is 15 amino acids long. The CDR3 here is CASSSGTGTNQPQHF. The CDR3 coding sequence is TGTGCCAGCTCGTCCGGGACAGGGACCAATCAGCCCCAGCATTTT.

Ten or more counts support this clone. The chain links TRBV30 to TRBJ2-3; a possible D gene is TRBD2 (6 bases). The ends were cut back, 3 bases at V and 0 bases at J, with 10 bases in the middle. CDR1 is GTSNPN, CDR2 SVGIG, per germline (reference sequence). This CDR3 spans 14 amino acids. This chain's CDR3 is CAWRIAASTDTQYF. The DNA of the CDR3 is TGTGCCTGGAGAATAGCGGCTAGCACAGATACGCAGTATTTT. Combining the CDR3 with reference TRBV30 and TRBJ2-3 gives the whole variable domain SQTIHQWPATLVQPVGSPLSLECTVEGTSNPNLYWYRQAAGRGLQLLFYSVGIGQISSEVPQNLSASRPQDRQFILSSKKLLLSDSGFYLCAWRIAASTDTQYFGPGTRLTVL.

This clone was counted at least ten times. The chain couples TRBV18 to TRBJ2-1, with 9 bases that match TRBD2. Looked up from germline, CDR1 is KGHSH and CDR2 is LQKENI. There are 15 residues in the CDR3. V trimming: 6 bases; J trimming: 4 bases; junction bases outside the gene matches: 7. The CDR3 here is CASSEAGGLYNEQFF. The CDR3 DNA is TGTGCCAGCTCCGAAGCGGGAGGACTATACAATGAGCAGTTCTTC.

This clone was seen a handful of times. CDR3 coding DNA: TGTGCCAGCAGTTCGGGACTAGCGGTTCGCGAGACCCAGTACTTC. Translation: CASSSGLAVRETQYF. The V and J genes are TRBV5-4 and TRBJ2-5, with 11 bases that match TRBD2. The J segment lost 5 bases and the V segment lost 5 bases, leaving 8 bases of the junction unmatched. Germline lookup yields CDR1 SGHNT and CDR2 YYREEE (reference sequence). The CDR3 is 15 amino acids.